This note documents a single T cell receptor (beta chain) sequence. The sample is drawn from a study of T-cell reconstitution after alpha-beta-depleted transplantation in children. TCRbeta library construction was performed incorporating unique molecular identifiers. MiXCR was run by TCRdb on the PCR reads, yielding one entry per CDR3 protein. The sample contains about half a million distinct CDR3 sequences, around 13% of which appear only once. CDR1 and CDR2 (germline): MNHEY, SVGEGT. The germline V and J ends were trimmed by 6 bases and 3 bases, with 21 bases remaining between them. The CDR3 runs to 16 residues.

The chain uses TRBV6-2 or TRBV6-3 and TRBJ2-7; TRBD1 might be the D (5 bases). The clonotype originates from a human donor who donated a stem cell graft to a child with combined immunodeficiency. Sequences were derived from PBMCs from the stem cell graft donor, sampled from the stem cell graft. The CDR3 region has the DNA TGTGCCAGCAGCCGTCCCCCCGAGACAGCTTTCTACGAGCAGTACTTC. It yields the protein CASSRPPETAFYEQYF.